This TCR beta chain was sequenced during a study of blood T cells in healthy people across ages. J was trimmed by 6 bases and V by 8 bases; bases with no gene match: 14. Germline CDR1 SNHLY, CDR2 FYNNEI. The CDR3 loop spans 16 amino acids. Next came a second PCR, run for about 7 to 12 cycles, which used a sample-barcoded 5' primer along with a J-beta primer mix. MiXCR was run by TCRdb on the 5' RACE reads, yielding one entry per CDR3 protein. The sample shows about 640,000 distinct CDR3 sequences, 58% of them seen only once. This clonotype was counted a few times. The rearrangement joins TRBV2 to TRBJ2-3; 10 bases fit TRBD2. Sequencing was performed on blood. The receptor comes from a man aged 55-75 years in good health. DNA of the CDR3: TGTGCCAGCCGCAGATCAAGCGGGGGGGCAGGGGATACGCAGTATTTT. Amino acid sequence: CASRRSSGGAGDTQYF. The entire variable domain, with the rest obtained from reference TRBV2 and TRBJ2-3, is as follows: EPEVTQTPSHQVTQMGQEVILRCVPISNHLYFYWYRQILGQKVEFLVSFYNNEISEKSEIFDDQFSVERPDGSNFTLKIRSTKLEDSAMYFCASRRSSGGAGDTQYFGPGTRLTVL.